This T cell receptor (beta chain) was identified in a study of T cells in Graves' hyperthyroidism and ophthalmopathy. Across the whole study: Peripheral blood collection took place at initial diagnosis, before any treatment.

The source material, RNA transcripts, was used to amplify TCR beta CDR3 regions. HTBI primers drove first-round RT-PCR of the TCR CDR3. TCRdb called the multiplex PCR reads again in MiXCR, with one record for every CDR3 protein. There are over 500,000 distinct CDR3 sequences in the sample; 15% to 20% occur only once, and 25% to 30% lies in the top ten. This clonotype was found many times. CDR1 is SGHTA and CDR2 is FQGNSA in the germline V gene. The V gene lost 0 bases and the J gene lost 4 bases, with 9 bases spanning the gap. The length of the CDR3 is 14 residues. Ophthalmopathy patients had moderate-to-severe active disease, CAS ≥3, NOSPECS ≥4, and disease duration under 3 months. Diagnostic decisions used clinical symptoms, serum thyroxine and TRAb, thyroid ultrasound and orbital computed tomography. The PBMCs had their origin in around 10 ml of fresh peripheral blood.

Sequencing used blood. The chain joins TRBV7-2 to TRBJ2-5; D remains unclear. The sequence was collected from a woman aged 30 to 39 with Graves' ophthalmopathy. The CDR3 DNA reads TGTGCCAGCAGCTTAGCTAGAAGAATAGAGACCCAGTACTTC. This translates into CASSLARRIETQYF.